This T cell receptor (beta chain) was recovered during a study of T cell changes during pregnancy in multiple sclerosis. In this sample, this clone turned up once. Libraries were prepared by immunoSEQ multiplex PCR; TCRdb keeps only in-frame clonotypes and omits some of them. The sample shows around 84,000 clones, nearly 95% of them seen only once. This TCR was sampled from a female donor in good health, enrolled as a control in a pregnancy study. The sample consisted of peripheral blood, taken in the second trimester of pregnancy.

CDR3 in amino acids: CASRDRANEQFF. The CDR3 coding sequence is TGTGCCAGCAGAGACAGGGCCAATGAGCAGTTCTTC. The J gene is TRBJ2-1, the V gene TRBV6-5, with 7 bases that match TRBD1. This CDR3 region has 12 residues. Germline V lookup: CDR1 MNHEY, CDR2 SVGAGI. V was clipped by 6 bases and J by 6 bases; unmatched bases: 2.